Listed below are T cell receptor beta chains from one sample, sequenced in a study of cytomegalovirus exposure and HLA in healthy donors. Method: immunoSEQ multiplex PCR; TCRdb's copy keeps in-frame clones and lacks some. There are 300,000 to 350,000 clones in the sample; approximately 86% occur only once, and around 1% lies in the top ten. The sample comprised PBMCs. These TCRs come from a man younger than 45 in good health and CMV-seronegative. Each CDR3 is given without its conserved first and last residue. The D gene is left open where the match is weak.

v_gene	d_gene	j_gene	CDR3aa
TRBV11-3	TRBD2	TRBJ2-1	ASSFGLADEQF
TRBV27	TRBD2	TRBJ2-5	ASSSGRPGLAGETQY
TRBV27	TRBD2	TRBJ2-6	ASSSTTSGGAEGANVLT
TRBV6-5	TRBD2	TRBJ2-3	ASSLAGASTDTQY
TRBV5-1	NA	TRBJ2-1	ASSLRRGEYNEQF
TRBV19	NA	TRBJ2-3	ASSIGNREGKDTQY
TRBV5-1	NA	TRBJ2-2	ASSLAGIRELF
TRBV19	TRBD1	TRBJ1-6	ASQPTGVGNSPLH
TRBV10-3	NA	TRBJ1-2	AISSPGLGYGYT
TRBV4-1	TRBD1	TRBJ1-3	ASSQATGGSGNTIY
TRBV6-1	NA	TRBJ2-5	ASTSGVETQY
TRBV18	TRBD1	TRBJ1-2	ASSPPIIWDRGLSYGYT
TRBV2	TRBD1	TRBJ1-1	ASTLGEGQGNTEAF
TRBV27	TRBD1	TRBJ1-2	ASRNGREGTAGGYT
TRBV5-5	TRBD1	TRBJ2-7	ASTSQRQGAYEQY
TRBV15	NA	TRBJ2-1	ATSRAERNEQF
TRBV7-9	NA	TRBJ2-7	ASSPSTGSYEQY
TRBV10-2	TRBD2	TRBJ2-5	ASMGGGSYQETQY
TRBV7-9	NA	TRBJ2-7	ASSLVVDEQY
TRBV4-2	TRBD2	TRBJ2-1	ASSRTGLAGGVSYNEQF
TRBV7-2	TRBD1	TRBJ1-2	ASSPRGQDLYGYT
TRBV7-6	NA	TRBJ1-4	ASSLDGTFSSMEKLF
TRBV27	NA	TRBJ2-1	ASSLDSAWSPYNEQF
TRBV7-9	TRBD2	TRBJ2-3	ASSSSGGRTDTQY
TRBV18	NA	TRBJ1-2	ASSLLGGNYGDT
TRBV19	TRBD1	TRBJ1-1	ASRRQGPFMNTEAF
TRBV10-3	NA	TRBJ1-1	AISHSEGGSWVLNTEAF
TRBV15	NA	TRBJ1-6	ATSRDPPRGGSPLH
TRBV7-9	TRBD2	TRBJ2-5	ASSSLADQETQY
TRBV5-6	NA	TRBJ1-4	ASSLAGEKVEKLF
TRBV7-6	TRBD1	TRBJ1-4	ASSSPGTGGQEKLF
TRBV18	TRBD1	TRBJ2-5	ASTKLPGQGARETQY
TRBV11-3	NA	TRBJ1-1	ASSHKGYEAF